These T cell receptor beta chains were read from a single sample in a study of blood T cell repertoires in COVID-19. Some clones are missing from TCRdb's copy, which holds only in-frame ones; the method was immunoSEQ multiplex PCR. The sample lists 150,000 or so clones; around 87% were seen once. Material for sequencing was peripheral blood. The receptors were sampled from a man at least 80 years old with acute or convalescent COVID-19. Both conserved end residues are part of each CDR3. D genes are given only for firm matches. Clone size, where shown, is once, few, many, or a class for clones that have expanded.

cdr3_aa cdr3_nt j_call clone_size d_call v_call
CASSPDRGERKLFF TGTGCCAGCAGCCCGGACCGGGGGGAAAGGAAACTGTTTTTT TRBJ1-4 . . TRBV5-4
CASSPRGGARGSPLHF TGTGCCAGCAGTCCTCGAGGGGGGGCCAGGGGTTCACCCCTCCACTTT TRBJ1-6 . . TRBV28
CASSPYPSMYQETQYF TGTGCCAGCAGTCCATACCCCAGTATGTACCAAGAGACCCAGTACTTC TRBJ2-5 . . TRBV27
CASRGGSSYGYTF TGTGCCAGCCGGGGAGGATCTTCCTATGGCTACACCTTC TRBJ1-2 . . TRBV28
CASSQRGDRSNSPLHF TGCGCCAGCAGCCAACGAGGGGACAGGTCTAATTCACCCCTCCACTTT TRBJ1-6 . TRBD1 TRBV4-1
CASSLNRANEKLFF TGTGCCAGCAGCTTAAATAGAGCCAATGAAAAACTGTTTTTT TRBJ1-4 . . TRBV5-4
CASSVTPDGTYEQYF TGTGCCAGCAGCGTCACCCCGGACGGGACCTACGAGCAGTACTTC TRBJ2-7 . . TRBV9
CASSWGDRDETQYF TGCGCCAGCAGCTGGGGGGACAGGGACGAGACCCAGTACTTC TRBJ2-5 . TRBD1 TRBV5-1
CASRVSGRGEQFF TGTGCCAGCAGAGTTAGCGGGAGGGGTGAGCAGTTCTTC TRBJ2-1 . TRBD2 TRBV6-4
CASSEASGRKTQYF TGTGCCAGCAGTGAAGCTAGCGGGAGAAAGACCCAGTACTTC TRBJ2-5 . TRBD2 TRBV25-1
CASRELTGELFF TGTGCCAGCAGAGAGCTCACCGGGGAGCTGTTTTTT TRBJ2-2 . . TRBV12-3/TRBV12-4
CASSLQGTDTQYF TGCGCCAGCAGCCTACAGGGAACGGATACGCAGTATTTT TRBJ2-3 . . TRBV4-1
CASSLGVGGSPLHF TGTGCCAGCAGCTTAGGAGTAGGGGGTTCACCCCTCCACTTT TRBJ1-6 . . TRBV11-2
CATSDPRAPGGKLFF TGTGCCACCAGTGATCCCAGGGCCCCGGGGGGAAAACTGTTTTTT TRBJ1-4 . . TRBV24-1
CASSNQLAGGIHNEQFF TGTGCCAGCAGCAACCAACTAGCGGGAGGGATACACAATGAGCAGTTCTTC TRBJ2-1 . . TRBV21-1
CASMRDRAREQYF TGTGCCAGCATGAGGGACAGGGCGCGCGAGCAGTACTTC TRBJ2-7 . TRBD1 TRBV2
CASSLEGLEAFF TGCGCCAGCAGCTTAGAGGGCCTTGAAGCTTTCTTT TRBJ1-1 few . TRBV5-1
CASSPPSRDYEQYF TGTGCCAGCTCACCACCGAGCAGGGACTACGAGCAGTACTTC TRBJ2-7 . . TRBV18
CASSPVVSRTNEKLFF TGTGCCAGTAGTCCTGTTGTGAGCCGAACTAATGAAAAACTGTTTTTT TRBJ1-4 . . TRBV19
CASSLGGTATNNEQFF TGCGCCAGCAGCTTGGGTGGGACAGCTACCAACAATGAGCAGTTCTTC TRBJ2-1 . TRBD1 TRBV5-1
CASKKGQGNEKLFF TGTGCCAGCAAGAAGGGACAGGGTAATGAAAAACTGTTTTTT TRBJ1-4 . TRBD1 TRBV28
CASGQPDRGMSGYTF TGTGCCAGCGGCCAACCAGACAGGGGTATGTCGGGCTACACCTTC TRBJ1-2 . TRBD1 TRBV28
CASTPGHRNTGELFF TGTGCCAGCACTCCGGGACACAGGAACACCGGGGAGCTGTTTTTT TRBJ2-2 . . TRBV27